A selection of T cell receptor beta chains follows, all from one sample in a study of blood T cell repertoires in COVID-19. This table comes from immunoSEQ multiplex PCR, and its TCRdb copy is limited to in-frame clones, with some not included. Seen here are about 190,000 clones, about four fifths observed once, and the top ten hold approximately 6.5%. Sample: peripheral blood. The receptor set was obtained from a woman aged 40 to 50 with acute or convalescent COVID-19. The CDR3 runs from the conserved cysteine through the conserved F or W. Fields, in order: clone size, V gene, D gene, J gene, CDR3 protein, CDR3 DNA. A D gene is named only where the DNA matches it firmly. Clone sizes are given selectively: once, few, many, or a class where the clone is expanded.

NA	TRBV3-1/TRBV3-2	TRBD2	TRBJ2-5	CASSQGLAALKETQYF	TGTGCCAGCAGCCAGGGACTAGCGGCCCTCAAAGAGACCCAGTACTTC
NA	TRBV5-4	NA	TRBJ1-2	CASSSLGRGHGYTF	TGTGCCAGCAGCTCCCTTGGGAGGGGACATGGCTACACCTTC
once	TRBV3-1/TRBV3-2	TRBD1	TRBJ1-5	CASSQDQRGRNQPQHF	TGTGCCAGCAGCCAAGATCAGAGGGGGCGCAATCAGCCCCAGCATTTT
NA	TRBV2	TRBD1	TRBJ2-1	CASGAGTGPSEQFF	TGTGCCAGCGGGGCCGGGACAGGTCCGAGTGAGCAGTTCTTC
NA	TRBV27	NA	TRBJ2-2	CASSLFRNTGELFF	TGTGCCAGCAGTTTATTCAGGAACACCGGGGAGCTGTTTTTT
medium-sized	TRBV12-3/TRBV12-4	NA	TRBJ1-2	CASSFEGLYGYTF	TGTGCCAGCAGTTTTGAGGGACTCTATGGCTACACCTTC
NA	TRBV18	NA	TRBJ1-5	CASSQQANQPQHF	TGTGCCAGCTCACAGCAGGCAAATCAGCCCCAGCATTTT
NA	TRBV2	NA	TRBJ2-7	CASSGVEQYF	TGTGCCAGCAGTGGAGTGGAGCAGTACTTC
NA	TRBV28	TRBD2	TRBJ2-1	CASSFHAGGRYEQFF	TGTGCCAGCAGTTTCCACGCGGGGGGGCGGTATGAGCAGTTCTTC
NA	TRBV10-3	TRBD1	TRBJ1-2	CAISEALPGQGAYGYTF	TGTGCCATCAGTGAGGCCCTACCGGGACAGGGGGCTTATGGCTACACCTTC
NA	TRBV5-1	NA	TRBJ1-6	CASSLGAGDGSPLHF	TGCGCCAGCAGCTTGGGCGCGGGGGACGGTTCCCCCCTCCACTTT
NA	TRBV19	TRBD2	TRBJ2-2	CASGTSGATGELFF	TGTGCCAGTGGGACTAGCGGGGCCACCGGGGAGCTGTTTTTT
NA	TRBV7-3	TRBD1	TRBJ1-6	CASSSGTGSSPLHF	TGTGCCAGCAGCTCGGGGACAGGGAGCTCACCCCTCCACTTT